The entry below gives a single T cell receptor (beta chain) sequence along with its context. Its antigen is not known. This entry belongs to a study of T-cell reconstitution after alpha-beta-depleted transplantation in children. Study-wide results and caveats: T-cell counts and diversity were attributed mostly to newly produced T cells one year after transplant. Two months or so post-transplant, alpha-beta T cells reportedly derived from several hundred expanded graft clones. High day-60 TCRbeta diversity in some patients came from surviving recipient T cells and thymic progenitors.

The CDR3 has 14 amino acids. The V end was cut by 6 bases, the J end by 8 bases, with 17 bases between. A library of TCRbeta sequences, prepared with unique molecular identifiers, was generated. A single record per CDR3 protein comes from TCRdb applying MiXCR to the PCR reads. The sample records a few hundred thousand distinct CDR3 sequences, approximately 23% being singletons. The TCR sequence derives from a male patient aged 10-17 years who had a stem cell transplant for acute lymphoblastic leukemia, so the T cells may come from the graft donor. Sample: PBMCs, mostly from graft donor cells, taken 180 days after TCRalphabeta/CD19-depleted stem cell transplant. The V and J genes are TRBV12-3 or TRBV12-4 and TRBJ2-1, with D perhaps being TRBD1 or TRBD2 (5 bases each). DNA for the CDR3: TGTGCCAGCAGCCCGACTGCGAGGGGCGATGAGCAGTTCTTC. Translating gives CASSPTARGDEQFF.